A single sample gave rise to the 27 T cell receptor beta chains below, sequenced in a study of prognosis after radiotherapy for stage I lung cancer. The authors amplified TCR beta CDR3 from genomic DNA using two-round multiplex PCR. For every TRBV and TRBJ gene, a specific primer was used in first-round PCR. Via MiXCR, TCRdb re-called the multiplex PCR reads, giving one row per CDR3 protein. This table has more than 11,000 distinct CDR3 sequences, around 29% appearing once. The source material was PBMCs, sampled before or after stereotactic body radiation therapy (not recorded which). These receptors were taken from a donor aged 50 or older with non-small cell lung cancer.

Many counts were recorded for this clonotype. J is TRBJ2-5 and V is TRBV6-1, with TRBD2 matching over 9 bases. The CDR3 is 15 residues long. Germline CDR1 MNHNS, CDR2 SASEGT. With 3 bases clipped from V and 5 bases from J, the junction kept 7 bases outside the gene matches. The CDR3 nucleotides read TGTGCCAGCAGTGACCTCCGCGGGAGGGTGGAGACCCAGTACTTC. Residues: CASSDLRGRVETQYF.

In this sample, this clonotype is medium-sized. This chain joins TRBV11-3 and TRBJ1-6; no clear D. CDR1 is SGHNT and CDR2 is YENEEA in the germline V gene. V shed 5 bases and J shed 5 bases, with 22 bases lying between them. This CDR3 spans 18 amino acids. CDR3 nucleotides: TGTGCCAGCAGCCATCTCGTCTTCCGGGGTGGGCATAATTCACCCCTCCACTTT. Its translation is CASSHLVFRGGHNSPLHF. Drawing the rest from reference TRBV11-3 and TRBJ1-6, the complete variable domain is EAGVVQSPRYKIIEKKQPVAFWCNPISGHNTLYWYLQNLGQGPELLIRYENEEAVDDSQLPKDRFSAERLKGVDSTLKIQPAELGDSAVYLCASSHLVFRGGHNSPLHFGNGTRLTVT.

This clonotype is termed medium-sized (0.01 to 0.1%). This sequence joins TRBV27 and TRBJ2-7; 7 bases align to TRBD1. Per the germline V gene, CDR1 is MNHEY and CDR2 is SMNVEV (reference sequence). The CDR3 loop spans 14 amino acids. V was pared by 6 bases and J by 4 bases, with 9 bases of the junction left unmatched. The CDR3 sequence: CASRPPGQSYEQYF. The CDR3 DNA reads TGTGCCAGCAGGCCACCGGGACAGTCTTACGAGCAGTACTTC.

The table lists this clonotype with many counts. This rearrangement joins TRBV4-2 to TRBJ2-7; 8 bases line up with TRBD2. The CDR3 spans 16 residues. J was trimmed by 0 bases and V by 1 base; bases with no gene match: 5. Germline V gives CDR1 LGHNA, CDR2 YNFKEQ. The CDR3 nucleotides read TGTGCCAGCAGCCAAGGTCGGAGCGGGAGCTCCTACGAGCAGTACTTC. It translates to CASSQGRSGSSYEQYF.

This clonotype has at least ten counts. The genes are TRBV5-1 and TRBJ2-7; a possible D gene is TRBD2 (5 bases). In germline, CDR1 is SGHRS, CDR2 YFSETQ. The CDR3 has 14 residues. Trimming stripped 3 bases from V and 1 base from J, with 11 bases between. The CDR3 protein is CASSSKRGSYEQYF. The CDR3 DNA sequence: TGCGCCAGCAGCTCTAAAAGAGGGTCCTACGAGCAGTACTTC.

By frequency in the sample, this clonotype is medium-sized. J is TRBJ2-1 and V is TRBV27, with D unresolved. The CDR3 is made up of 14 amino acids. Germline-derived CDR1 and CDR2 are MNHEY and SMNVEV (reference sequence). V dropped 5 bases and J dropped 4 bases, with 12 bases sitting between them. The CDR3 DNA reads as TGTGCCAGCAGTCTTGGTGGCGCATACAATGAGCAGTTCTTC. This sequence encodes CASSLGGAYNEQFF.

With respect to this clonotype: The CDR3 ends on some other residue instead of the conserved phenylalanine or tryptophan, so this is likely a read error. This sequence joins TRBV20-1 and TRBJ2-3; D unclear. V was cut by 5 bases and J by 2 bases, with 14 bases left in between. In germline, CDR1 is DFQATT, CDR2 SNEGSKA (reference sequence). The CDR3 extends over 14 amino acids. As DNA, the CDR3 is TGCAGTGCTTTGGTACATTTATCCACAGATACGCAGTATCTT. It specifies CSALVHLSTDTQYL.

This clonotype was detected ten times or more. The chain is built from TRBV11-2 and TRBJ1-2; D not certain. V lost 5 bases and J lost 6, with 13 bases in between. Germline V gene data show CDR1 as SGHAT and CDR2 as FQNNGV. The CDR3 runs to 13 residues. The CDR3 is CASSTLVADGYTF. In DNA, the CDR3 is TGTGCCAGCAGCACGCTCGTAGCAGATGGCTACACCTTC. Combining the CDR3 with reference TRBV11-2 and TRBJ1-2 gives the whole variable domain EAGVAQSPRYKIIEKRQSVAFWCNPISGHATLYWYQQILGQGPKLLIQFQNNGVVDDSQLPKDRFSAERLKGVDSTLKIQPAKLEDSAVYLCASSTLVADGYTFGSGTRLTVV.

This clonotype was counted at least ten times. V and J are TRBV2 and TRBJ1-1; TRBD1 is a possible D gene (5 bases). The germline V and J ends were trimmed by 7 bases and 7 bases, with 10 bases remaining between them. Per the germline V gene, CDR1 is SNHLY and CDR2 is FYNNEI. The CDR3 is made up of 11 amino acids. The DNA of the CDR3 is TGTGCCAGCATAAGGGGCCGTGAAGCTTTCTTT. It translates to CASIRGREAFF.

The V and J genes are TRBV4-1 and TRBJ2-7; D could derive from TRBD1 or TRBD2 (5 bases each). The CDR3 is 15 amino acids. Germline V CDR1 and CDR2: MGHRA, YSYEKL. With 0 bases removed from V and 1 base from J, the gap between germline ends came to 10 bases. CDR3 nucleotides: TGCGCCAGCAGCCAAGAGGGGACCGGGTCCTACGAGCAGTACTTC. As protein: CASSQEGTGSYEQYF.

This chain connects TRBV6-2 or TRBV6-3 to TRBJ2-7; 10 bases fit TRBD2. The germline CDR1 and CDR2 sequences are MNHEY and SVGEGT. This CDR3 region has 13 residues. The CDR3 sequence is CAGRKREGYEQYF. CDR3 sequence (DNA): TGTGCAGGCAGAAAGCGGGAGGGCTACGAGCAGTACTTC.

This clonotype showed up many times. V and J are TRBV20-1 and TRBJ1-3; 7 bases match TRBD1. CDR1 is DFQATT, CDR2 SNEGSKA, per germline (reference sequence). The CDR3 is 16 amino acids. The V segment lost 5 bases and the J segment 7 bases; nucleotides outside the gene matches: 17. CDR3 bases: TGCAGTGCTCCCGACAGGGAGTCTGGGACGCTCAACACCATATATTTT. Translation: CSAPDRESGTLNTIYF.

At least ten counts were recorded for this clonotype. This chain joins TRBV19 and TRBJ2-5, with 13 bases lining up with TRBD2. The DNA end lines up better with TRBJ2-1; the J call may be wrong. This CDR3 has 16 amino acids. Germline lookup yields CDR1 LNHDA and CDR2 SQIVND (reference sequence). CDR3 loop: CASSNPGLAGTHEQFF. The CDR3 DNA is TGTGCCAGTAGTAACCCGGGACTAGCGGGAACTCATGAGCAGTTCTTC.

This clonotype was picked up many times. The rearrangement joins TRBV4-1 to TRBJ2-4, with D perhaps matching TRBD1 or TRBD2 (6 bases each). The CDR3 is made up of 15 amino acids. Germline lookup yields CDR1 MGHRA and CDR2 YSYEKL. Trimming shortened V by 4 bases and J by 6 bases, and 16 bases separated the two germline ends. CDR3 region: CASSPKQGGLNIQYF. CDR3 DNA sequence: TGCGCCAGCAGCCCCAAACAGGGAGGATTAAACATTCAGTACTTC.

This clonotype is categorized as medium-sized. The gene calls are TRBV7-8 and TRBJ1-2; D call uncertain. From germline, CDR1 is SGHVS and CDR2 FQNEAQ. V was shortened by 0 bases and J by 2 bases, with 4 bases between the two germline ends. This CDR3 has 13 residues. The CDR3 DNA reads TGTGCCAGCAGCTTAGCTTCCAACTATGGCTACACCTTC. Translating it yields CASSLASNYGYTF.

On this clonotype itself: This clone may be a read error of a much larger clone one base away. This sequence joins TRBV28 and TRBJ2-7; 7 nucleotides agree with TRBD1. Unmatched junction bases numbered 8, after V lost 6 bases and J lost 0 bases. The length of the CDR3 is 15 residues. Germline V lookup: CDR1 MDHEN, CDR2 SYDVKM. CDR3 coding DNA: TGTGCCAGCAGGGGGTGGGCAGGGGGCTCCTACGAGCAGTACTTC. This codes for CASRGWAGGSYEQYF.

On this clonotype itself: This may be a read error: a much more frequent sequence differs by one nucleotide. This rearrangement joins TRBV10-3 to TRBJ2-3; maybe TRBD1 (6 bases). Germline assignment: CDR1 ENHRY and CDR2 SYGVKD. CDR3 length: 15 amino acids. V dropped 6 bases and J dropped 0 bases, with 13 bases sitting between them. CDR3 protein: CAISSRDTSTDTQYF. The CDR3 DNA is TGTGCCATCAGCTCCCGGGACACCAGCACAGATACGCAGTATTTT.

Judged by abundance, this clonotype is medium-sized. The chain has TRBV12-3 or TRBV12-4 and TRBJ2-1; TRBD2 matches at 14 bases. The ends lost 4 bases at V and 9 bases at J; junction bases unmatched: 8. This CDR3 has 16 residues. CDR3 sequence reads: CASSSGTSGRMSEQFF. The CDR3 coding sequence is TGTGCCAGCAGTTCCGGGACTAGCGGGAGAATGAGTGAGCAGTTCTTC.

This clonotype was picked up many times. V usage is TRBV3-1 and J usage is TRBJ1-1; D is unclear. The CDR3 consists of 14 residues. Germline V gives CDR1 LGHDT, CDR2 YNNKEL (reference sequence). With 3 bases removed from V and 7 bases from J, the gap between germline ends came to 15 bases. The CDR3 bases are TGTGCCAGCAGCCAGGTAGTGGCTGGAGGTGAAGCTTTCTTT. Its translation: CASSQVVAGGEAFF.

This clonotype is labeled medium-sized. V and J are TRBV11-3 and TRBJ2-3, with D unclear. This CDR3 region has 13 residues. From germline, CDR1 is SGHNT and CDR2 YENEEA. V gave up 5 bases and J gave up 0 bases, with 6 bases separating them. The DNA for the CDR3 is TGTGCCAGCAGCCTCAGGAGCACAGATACGCAGTATTTT. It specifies CASSLRSTDTQYF.

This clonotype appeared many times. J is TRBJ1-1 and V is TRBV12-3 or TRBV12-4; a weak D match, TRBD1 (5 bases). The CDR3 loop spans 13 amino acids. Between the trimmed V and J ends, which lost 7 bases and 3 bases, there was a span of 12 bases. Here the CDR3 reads CASTIAGYTEAFF. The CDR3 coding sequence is TGTGCCAGCACCATCGCAGGGTACACTGAAGCTTTCTTT.

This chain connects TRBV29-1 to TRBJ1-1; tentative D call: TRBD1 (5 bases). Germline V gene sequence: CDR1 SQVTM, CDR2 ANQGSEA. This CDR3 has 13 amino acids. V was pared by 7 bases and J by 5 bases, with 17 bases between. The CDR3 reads CSATGTQRTEAFF. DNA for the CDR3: TGCAGCGCTACCGGGACGCAAAGAACTGAAGCTTTCTTT.

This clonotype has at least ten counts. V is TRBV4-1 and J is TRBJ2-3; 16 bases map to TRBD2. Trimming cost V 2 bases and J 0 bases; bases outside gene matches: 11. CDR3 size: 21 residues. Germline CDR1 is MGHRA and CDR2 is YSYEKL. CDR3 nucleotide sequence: TGCGCCAGCAGCCAACCGGGACTAGCGGGAGGGCCTTCCATAAGCACAGATACGCAGTATTTT. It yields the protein CASSQPGLAGGPSISTDTQYF.

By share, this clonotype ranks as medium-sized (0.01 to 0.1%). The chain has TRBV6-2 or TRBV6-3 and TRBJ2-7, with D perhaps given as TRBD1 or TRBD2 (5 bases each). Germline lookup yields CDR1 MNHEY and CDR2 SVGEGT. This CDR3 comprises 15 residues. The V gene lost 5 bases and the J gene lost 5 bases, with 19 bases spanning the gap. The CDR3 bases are TGTGCCAGCAGTGAGAGGGTAATCCAGGGCCACGAGCAGTACTTC. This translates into CASSERVIQGHEQYF.

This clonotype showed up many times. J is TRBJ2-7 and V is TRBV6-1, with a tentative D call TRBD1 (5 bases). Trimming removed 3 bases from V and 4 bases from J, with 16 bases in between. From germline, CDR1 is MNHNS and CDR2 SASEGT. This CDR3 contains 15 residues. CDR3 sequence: CASSESFFGAYEQYF. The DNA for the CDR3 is TGTGCCAGCAGTGAGAGCTTTTTTGGGGCTTACGAGCAGTACTTC.

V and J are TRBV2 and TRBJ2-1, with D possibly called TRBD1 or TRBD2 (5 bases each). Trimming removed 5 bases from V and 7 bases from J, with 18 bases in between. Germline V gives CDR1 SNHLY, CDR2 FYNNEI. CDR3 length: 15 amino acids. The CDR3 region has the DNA TGTGCCAGCAGTACCGCAGGGACCGAAGGGAATGAGCAGTTCTTC. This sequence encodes CASSTAGTEGNEQFF. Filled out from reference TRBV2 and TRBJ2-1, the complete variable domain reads EPEVTQTPSHQVTQMGQEVILRCVPISNHLYFYWYRQILGQKVEFLVSFYNNEISEKSEIFDDQFSVERPDGSNFTLKIRSTKLEDSAMYFCASSTAGTEGNEQFFGPGTRLTVL.

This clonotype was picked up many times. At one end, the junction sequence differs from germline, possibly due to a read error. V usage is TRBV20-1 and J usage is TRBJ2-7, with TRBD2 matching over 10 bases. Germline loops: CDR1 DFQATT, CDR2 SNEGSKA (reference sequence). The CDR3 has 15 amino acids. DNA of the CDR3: TGCAGTGCTACAATCCCGGGACTAGCGTCCTTCGAGCAGTACTTC. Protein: CSATIPGLASFEQYF.